One sample yielded the 26 T cell receptor beta chains listed below, sequenced in a study of cytomegalovirus exposure and HLA in healthy donors. Libraries were prepared by immunoSEQ multiplex PCR; TCRdb keeps only in-frame clonotypes and omits some of them. The sample records roughly 100,000 clones, around 86% being singletons. The sample comprised PBMCs. All receptors come from a woman between 18 and 30 years old in good health and CMV-seropositive.

This sequence joins TRBV18 and TRBJ2-1; 8 bases agree with TRBD2. CDR1 and CDR2 (germline): KGHSH, LQKENI. The junction had 8 bases not matched to a gene; V was cut back by 3 bases and J by 7 bases. The CDR3 runs 15 residues. The CDR3 loop reads CASSPPGGSINEQFF. The CDR3 DNA follows: TGTGCCAGCTCACCCCCGGGGGGGTCTATTAATGAGCAGTTCTTC.

The chain uses TRBV27 and TRBJ1-2; 8 bases map to TRBD1. The germline V gene encodes CDR1 MNHEY and CDR2 SMNVEV (reference sequence). V was clipped by 6 bases and J by 7 bases; unmatched bases: 13. The CDR3 loop spans 15 amino acids. Here the CDR3 DNA reads TGTGCCAGCAGACTAGCCGGACAGGGCGGGAGTGGCTACACCTTC. It codes for CASRLAGQGGSGYTF.

The CDR3, as DNA: TGTGCCACCCGAAGCCCCCCGACAGGGGTGGGCTACACCTTC. Translated, it gives CATRSPPTGVGYTF. This sequence joins TRBV6-5 and TRBJ1-2; TRBD1 aligns across 8 bases. The germline V gene has CDR1 MNHEY and CDR2 SVGAGI. The CDR3 totals 14 residues. V trimming: 10 bases; J trimming: 8 bases; junction bases outside the gene matches: 15.

The chain recombines TRBV10-3 with TRBJ2-2; D is uncertain. Trimming removed 1 base at V and 6 bases at J, with 12 bases between. Germline values: CDR1 ENHRY, CDR2 SYGVKD. This CDR3 is built from 15 residues. CDR3 in DNA: TGTGCCATCAGTGAGTATACAGAACCGGCCGGGGAGCTGTTTTTT. Translating gives CAISEYTEPAGELFF.

This chain connects TRBV2 to TRBJ2-1, with 10 bases that match TRBD1. The CDR3 totals 16 residues. The J segment lost 8 bases and the V segment lost 6 bases, leaving 13 bases of the junction unmatched. Germline CDR1 and CDR2: SNHLY and FYNNEI. Here the CDR3 reads CASSGKPDRGKDEQFF. CDR3 bases: TGTGCCAGCAGCGGAAAGCCGGACAGGGGGAAAGATGAGCAGTTCTTC.

The chain carries TRBV5-5 and TRBJ1-4, with a possible D match to TRBD1 (6 bases). Germline V lookup: CDR1 SGHKS, CDR2 YYEKEE (reference sequence). The V and J ends lost 4 bases and 0 bases respectively, with 16 bases between them. The CDR3 totals 17 residues. This CDR3 reads CASSRRGGFSTNEKLFF. As DNA, the CDR3 is TGTGCCAGCAGCCGTAGGGGGGGCTTTTCAACTAATGAAAAACTGTTTTTT.

V gene TRBV7-9 combines with J gene TRBJ2-6, with a weak D call TRBD1 (5 bases). V dropped 4 bases and J dropped 4 bases, with 11 bases sitting between them. Germline CDR1 is SEHNR and CDR2 is FQNEAQ (reference sequence). This CDR3 contains 15 residues. The CDR3 DNA sequence: TGTGCCAGCAGCTCCACAGGAGCCGGGGCCAACGTCCTGACTTTC. Protein product: CASSSTGAGANVLTF.

The chain carries TRBV6-6 and TRBJ2-7; the D is unclear. CDR3 size: 13 residues. Trimming removed 7 bases at V and 1 base at J, with 11 bases between. Looked up from germline, CDR1 is MNHNY and CDR2 is SVGAGI (reference sequence). In DNA form, the CDR3 reads TGTGCCAGCACTACCCCCGGTTCCTACGAGCAGTACTTC. Protein sequence: CASTTPGSYEQYF.

This clone came up once. The chain uses TRBV11-2 and TRBJ1-5, with D unclear. The ends were cut back, 0 bases at V and 0 bases at J, with 9 bases in the middle. From germline, CDR1 is SGHAT and CDR2 FQNNGV. The CDR3 extends over 16 amino acids. This CDR3 reads CASSLDTGYSNQPQHF. The CDR3 region has the DNA TGTGCCAGCAGCTTAGATACGGGGTATAGCAATCAGCCCCAGCATTTT.

The count of this clone is one. The V gene is TRBV4-1, the J gene TRBJ2-7; possibly TRBD1 for D (5 bases). V lost 0 bases and J lost 2, with 14 bases in between. Looked up from germline, CDR1 is MGHRA and CDR2 is YSYEKL. CDR3 length equals 16 residues. CDR3 bases: TGCGCCAGCAGCCAAGACTCGTCCTACAGGACCTACGAGCAGTACTTC. It specifies CASSQDSSYRTYEQYF.

The J gene is TRBJ2-5, the V gene TRBV19; no reliable D call. This CDR3 is 13 amino acids long. CDR1 is LNHDA and CDR2 is SQIVND in the germline V gene (reference sequence). Trimming shortened V by 5 bases and J by 5 bases, and 12 bases separated the two germline ends. CDR3 nucleotide sequence: TGTGCCAGTAGTTACAATCCCGGGGAGACCCAGTACTTC. Translated, it gives CASSYNPGETQYF.

The chain has TRBV2 and TRBJ1-5, with unresolved D. The CDR3 is made up of 13 amino acids. V lost 1 base, J lost 9 bases, and 10 bases lay in between. CDR1 is SNHLY, CDR2 FYNNEI, per germline. The CDR3 protein is CASSEDPAGPQHF. The CDR3 coding sequence is TGTGCCAGCAGTGAAGACCCGGCGGGGCCCCAGCATTTT.

This clone was recorded a few times. The rearrangement links TRBV4-1 to TRBJ1-4, with D possibly TRBD1 on 5 matching bases. The V gene lost 5 bases and the J gene lost 8 bases, with 24 bases spanning the gap. The CDR3 length is 17 residues. Germline V gene sequence: CDR1 MGHRA, CDR2 YSYEKL. The CDR3 DNA sequence: TGCGCCAGCAGCGCGCAACCGGGACTCCTTCGGGGGGAAAAACTGTTTTTT. Its protein product is CASSAQPGLLRGEKLFF.

CDR3: CASSRTEARDTEAFF. Written as DNA, the CDR3 is TGCGCCAGCAGCCGGACGGAGGCCCGAGACACTGAAGCTTTCTTT. The J gene is TRBJ1-1, the V gene TRBV4-1; D is unresolved. In germline, CDR1 is MGHRA, CDR2 YSYEKL. V lost 4 bases to trimming and J lost 3 bases, with 15 bases between them. The CDR3 has 15 residues.

The chain recombines TRBV18 with TRBJ1-4, with no clear D. The V end lost 1 base, the J end lost 5 bases, and 8 bases lay between the germline ends. This CDR3 has 14 amino acids. Germline CDR1 is KGHSH and CDR2 is LQKENI. The CDR3 nucleotides read TGTGCCAGCTCACCACAGGGAGGCAATGAAAAACTGTTTTTT. Residues: CASSPQGGNEKLFF.

The chain couples TRBV11-2 to TRBJ2-2; D gene unclear. Germline-derived CDR1 and CDR2 are SGHAT and FQNNGV. The CDR3 is 16 residues long. V shed 1 base and J shed 7 bases, with 16 bases lying between them. CDR3 DNA: TGTGCCAGCAGCTTAGTTTCAGCAGGCTTAGACGGGGAGCTGTTTTTT. This sequence encodes CASSLVSAGLDGELFF. Drawing the rest from reference TRBV11-2 and TRBJ2-2, the complete variable domain is EAGVAQSPRYKIIEKRQSVAFWCNPISGHATLYWYQQILGQGPKLLIQFQNNGVVDDSQLPKDRFSAERLKGVDSTLKIQPAKLEDSAVYLCASSLVSAGLDGELFFGEGSRLTVL.

In the case of this clone: A single base separates this from a much larger clone, so it may be a read error. This chain connects TRBV28 to TRBJ1-2, with D tentatively TRBD1 (6 bases). Germline V gene lookup returns CDR1 MDHEN and CDR2 SYDVKM. V was cut by 2 bases and J by 4 bases, with 8 bases left in between. The CDR3 extends over 13 amino acids. As DNA, the CDR3 is TGTGCCAGCAGTTTAACAGGGAGCTATGGCTACACCTTC. It specifies CASSLTGSYGYTF.

This rearrangement joins TRBV27 to TRBJ2-7; 9 positions agree with TRBD2. V shed 2 bases and J 13 bases; nucleotides not matched to a gene: 3. The V gene's germline CDR1 is MNHEY and CDR2 SMNVEV (reference sequence). This CDR3 is built from 11 residues. CDR3 sequence (DNA): TGTGCCAGCAGTTTAAGCGGGAGGTTATACTTC. This translates into CASSLSGRLYF.

The V and J genes are TRBV6-1 and TRBJ1-1; D is undetermined. The CDR3 runs to 15 residues. Germline values: CDR1 MNHNS, CDR2 SASEGT. V was pared by 4 bases and J by 1 base, with 13 bases between. CDR3 protein: CASSAVGRANTEAFF. CDR3 in DNA: TGTGCCAGCAGTGCTGTAGGGAGGGCGAACACTGAAGCTTTCTTT.

This chain uses TRBV5-8 with TRBJ1-1; no clear D. The CDR3 sequence is 13 residues long. Trimming took 5 bases from V and 1 from J, leaving 9 bases between them. CDR1 is SGHTS, CDR2 YDEGEE, per germline. The CDR3 sequence: CASRHNRNTEAFF. As DNA, the CDR3 is TGTGCCAGCAGACATAACAGGAACACTGAAGCTTTCTTT. Full variable domain (missing parts from reference TRBV5-8 and TRBJ1-1): EAGVTQSPTHLIKTRGQQATLRCSPISGHTSVYWYQQALGLGLQFLLWYDEGEERNRGNFPPRFSGRQFPNYSSELNVNALELEDSALYLCASRHNRNTEAFFGQGTRLTVV.

This chain joins TRBV7-9 and TRBJ2-5, with a weak D call TRBD2 (6 bases). The V end lost 8 bases, the J end lost 2 bases, and 9 bases lay between the germline ends. Germline assignment: CDR1 SEHNR and CDR2 FQNEAQ (reference sequence). This CDR3 has 12 residues. The DNA of the CDR3 is TGTGCCAGCGGGGCGGGACAAGAGACCCAGTACTTC. It encodes CASGAGQETQYF.

This rearrangement joins TRBV11-2 to TRBJ1-1, with D perhaps TRBD1 (6 bases). CDR3 length equals 17 residues. Germline-derived CDR1 and CDR2 are SGHAT and FQNNGV. V was shortened by 0 bases and J by 0 bases, with 14 bases between the two germline ends. In DNA form, the CDR3 reads TGTGCCAGCAGCTTAGATCTCGGTGAGGGGGTGAACACTGAAGCTTTCTTT. The encoded protein is CASSLDLGEGVNTEAFF.

The CDR3 spells CASSLPLANEQFF. DNA of the CDR3: TGTGCCAGCAGTTTACCACTAGCGAATGAGCAGTTCTTC. V and J are TRBV28 and TRBJ2-1; TRBD2 matches 7 bases. Trimming at V came to 2 bases and at J to 7 bases, leaving 2 bases not matched to a gene. CDR3 length: 13 amino acids. CDR1 is MDHEN, CDR2 SYDVKM, per germline.

V gene TRBV14 combines with J gene TRBJ1-2; no definite D call. Germline CDR1 and CDR2: SGHDN and FVKESK. The CDR3 is made up of 16 amino acids. Trimming stripped 0 bases from V and 4 bases from J, with 15 bases between. The CDR3 sequence: CASSQDLQAPAYGYTF. In nucleotides, the CDR3 is TGTGCCAGCAGCCAAGATCTCCAGGCGCCCGCCTATGGCTACACCTTC.

The chain combines TRBV28 with TRBJ1-2, with no clear D. V shed 8 bases and J shed 0 bases, with 10 bases lying between them. CDR1 and CDR2 from the germline V gene are MDHEN and SYDVKM. The CDR3 extends over 13 amino acids. The CDR3 reads CASRAVPNYGYTF. CDR3 in DNA: TGTGCCAGCCGAGCGGTCCCTAACTATGGCTACACCTTC.

V gene TRBV19 combines with J gene TRBJ1-4, with TRBD1 matching 9 bases. The V gene end was trimmed by 5 bases and the J gene end by 10 bases; junction bases not matched to a gene: 8. Germline loops: CDR1 LNHDA, CDR2 SQIVND (reference sequence). The length of the CDR3 is 14 residues. The CDR3 spells CASSPTQDRGKLFF. The CDR3 DNA is TGTGCCAGTAGTCCCACTCAGGACAGGGGAAAACTGTTTTTT.